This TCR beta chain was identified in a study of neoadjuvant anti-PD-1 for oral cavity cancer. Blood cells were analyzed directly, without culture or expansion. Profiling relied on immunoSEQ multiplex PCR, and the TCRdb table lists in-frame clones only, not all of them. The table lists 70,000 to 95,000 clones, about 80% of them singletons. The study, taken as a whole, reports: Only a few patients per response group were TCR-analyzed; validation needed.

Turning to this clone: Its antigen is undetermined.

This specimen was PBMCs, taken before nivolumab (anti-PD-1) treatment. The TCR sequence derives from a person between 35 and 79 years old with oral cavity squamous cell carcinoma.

The CDR3 loop reads CSVEMQASEQYF. The CDR3 DNA sequence: TGCAGCGTTGAAATGCAGGCTAGCGAGCAGTACTTC. This chain uses TRBV29-1 with TRBJ2-7, with D unclear. V lost 2 bases, J lost 6 bases, and 11 bases lay in between. CDR1 and CDR2 from the germline V gene are SQVTM and ANQGSEA. The CDR3 totals 12 residues.